The 4 T cell receptor beta chains below were found in one sample sequenced in a study of CXCR4 blockade with PD-1 therapy in pancreatic cancer. Libraries were prepared by immunoSEQ multiplex PCR; TCRdb keeps only in-frame clonotypes and omits some of them. The sample shows about 1,700 clones, 30% to 45% of them seen only once. Sequencing was done on a sample of tumor tissue. All receptors derive from a human donor with pancreatic ductal adenocarcinoma.

This chain uses TRBV7-7 with TRBJ1-5; unclear D gene. Germline-derived CDR1 and CDR2 are SSHAT and FNYEAQ (reference sequence). The CDR3 extends over 14 amino acids. With 1 base removed from V and 9 bases from J, the gap between germline ends came to 13 bases. The CDR3 region is CASSLDGLNLPQHF. DNA for the CDR3: TGTGCCAGCAGCTTAGACGGTCTGAATTTGCCCCAGCATTTT.

This clone turned up a few times. The genes are TRBV9 and TRBJ2-3; TRBD1 is a possible D gene (6 bases). Deletions cut 4 bases from V and 2 bases from J, with 14 bases between. Germline CDR1 reads SGDLS; CDR2 reads YYNGEE. The CDR3 has 15 residues. This chain's CDR3 is CASSLQQGFTDTQYF. The CDR3 coding sequence is TGTGCCAGCAGCTTGCAACAGGGATTCACAGATACGCAGTATTTT.

This clone was counted between two and nine times. The chain links TRBV7-1 to TRBJ2-4; D call uncertain. TRBV7-1 is sorted into the ORF group, with uncertain function. Between the trimmed V and J ends, which lost 8 bases and 1 base, there was a span of 9 bases. The CDR3 is 13 residues long. The chain's CDR3 is CASGHDAKNIQYF. In DNA form, the CDR3 reads TGTGCCAGCGGTCATGACGCCAAAAACATTCAGTACTTC.

The rearrangement links TRBV6-7 to TRBJ1-1; D remains ambiguous. TRBV6-7 is an open reading frame, and its role is uncertain. Trimming took off 11 bases at V and 0 bases at J, with 10 bases between the two ends. The CDR3 covers 12 residues. In DNA, the CDR3 is TGTGCCTCCAGATGGATGAACACTGAAGCTTTCTTT. Its protein is CASRWMNTEAFF.